The present entry profiles one T cell receptor beta chain with its context. What it binds is unknown. Total RNA, at least 5.5 micrograms per sample, came from PBMCs. This specimen belongs to a study of blood T cells in healthy people across ages. Study-wide points: No one knew whether donors had CMV, which possibly confounded expanded clonotype changes.

Sample-barcoded 5' priming and a J-beta primer mix drove a second PCR of roughly 6 to 12 cycles. A single record per CDR3 protein comes from TCRdb applying MiXCR to the 5' RACE reads. Of about 680,000 distinct CDR3 sequences in the sample, roughly 49% were seen once. Sequencing was performed on blood. The receptor was derived from a woman aged 60-70 years in good health.

The CDR3 bases are TGTGCCAGCAGTTACTCGACCAGGGAGGGCTACAATGAGCAGTTCTTC. Its protein is CASSYSTREGYNEQFF. The V and J genes are TRBV6-2 or TRBV6-3 and TRBJ2-1, with 7 positions matching TRBD2. V was pared by 0 bases and J by 3 bases, with 5 bases of the junction left unmatched. This CDR3 spans 16 amino acids. Looked up from germline, CDR1 is MNHEY and CDR2 is SVGEGT.